These T cell receptor beta chains were read from a single sample in a study of shared clonotypes between healthy human individuals. Measured with immunoSEQ multiplex PCR; TCRdb has only the in-frame clones, and not every one. The data contain about 1.5 million clones, roughly 98% of them seen just once; the ten biggest clones take up roughly 0.45%. Sequenced sample: naive CD4+ T cells sorted from blood. The origin of the receptors is a man younger than 45 in good health. Both conserved end residues are part of each CDR3. The D gene is left open where the match is weak. The size field is filled for only some rows; it gives once, few, many or a size class.

TRBV9,TRBJ2-1,14,-,-,TGTGCCAGCAGCGTGCAGGGCTCCTACAATGAGCAGTTCTTC,CASSVQGSYNEQFF
TRBV2,TRBJ2-1,11,-,-,TGTGCCAGCAGTGATGAAGGAAAGCAGTTCTTC,CASSDEGKQFF
TRBV7-8,TRBJ2-1,19,TRBD2,-,TGTGCCAGCAGCTTAGACCGACTAGCGGGAGTAGCATCCTACAATGAGCAGTTCTTC,CASSLDRLAGVASYNEQFF
TRBV5-1,TRBJ2-3,17,TRBD2,-,TGCGCCAGCAAACTGGGGTTCCTAGCGGGAGGCACAGATACGCAGTATTTT,CASKLGFLAGGTDTQYF
TRBV27,TRBJ2-7,14,TRBD1,-,TGTGCCAGCAGCCCGACAGGGGGCAACTACGAGCAGTACTTC,CASSPTGGNYEQYF
TRBV2,TRBJ2-7,18,TRBD1,once,TGTGCCAGCAGTGAAGAATCGTTCTGGGCTGGGACAGGGAGCGAGCAGTACTTC,CASSEESFWAGTGSEQYF
TRBV7-2,TRBJ2-7,17,TRBD2,-,TGTGCCAGCAGCTTAAGTCCTAGCGGGAGAGCAACCTACGAGCAGTACTTC,CASSLSPSGRATYEQYF
TRBV5-6,TRBJ2-1,15,-,-,TGTGCCAGCAGCCCCGGGACTTACTTCTACAATGAGCAGTTCTTC,CASSPGTYFYNEQFF
TRBV7-8,TRBJ1-5,14,-,-,TGTGCCAGCAGCTTAGCGCACAGGGATCAGCCCCAGCATTTT,CASSLAHRDQPQHF
TRBV9,TRBJ2-7,14,TRBD1,-,TGTGCCAGCAGCCTCGGGACAGATGCCTACGAGCAGTACTTC,CASSLGTDAYEQYF
TRBV5-1,TRBJ1-1,15,-,-,TGCGCCAGCAGCTCCCCCGCCGGTCGGTGGACTGAAGCTTTCTTT,CASSSPAGRWTEAFF
TRBV5-1,TRBJ2-7,15,-,-,TGCGCCAGCAGCTTGGGTGTCGGGAGCTCCTACGAGCAGTACTTC,CASSLGVGSSYEQYF
TRBV9,TRBJ1-2,14,-,-,TGTGCCAGCAGCGTAGGGTCTGAAACCTATGGCTACACCTTC,CASSVGSETYGYTF
TRBV7-2,TRBJ1-2,13,-,-,TGTGCCAGCAGCTACCTGGGCGAGTATGGCTACACCTTC,CASSYLGEYGYTF
TRBV21-1,TRBJ2-5,14,-,-,TGTGCCACCCCAAGGGGCAGGTACCAAGAGACCCAGTACTTC,CATPRGRYQETQYF
TRBV19,TRBJ2-3,14,-,-,TGTGCCAGTAGGCCCGGGTATCCCACAGATACGCAGTATTTT,CASRPGYPTDTQYF
TRBV9,TRBJ2-5,14,-,-,TGTGCCAGCAGCGTAGGGGCAGTTTCAGAGACCCAGTACTTC,CASSVGAVSETQYF
TRBV6-6,TRBJ1-1,13,TRBD1,once,TGTGCCAGCAGTCAACAGGGGGACACTGAAGCTTTCTTT,CASSQQGDTEAFF
TRBV11-2,TRBJ2-1,14,TRBD2,-,TGTGCCAGCAGCTTTAGACTAGCTTACAATGAGCAGTTCTTC,CASSFRLAYNEQFF
TRBV7-9,TRBJ2-3,15,TRBD2,-,TGTGCCAGCAGCTTACTAGCGGGAGTAACAGATACGCAGTATTTT,CASSLLAGVTDTQYF
TRBV18,TRBJ1-2,14,TRBD1,-,TGTGCCAGCTCAACTAAGACAGGGGAATATGGCTACACCTTC,CASSTKTGEYGYTF
TRBV27,TRBJ2-7,17,-,once,TGTGCCAGCAGTTCCCAGACCTCCTACGCAAGCTCCTACGAGCAGTACTTC,CASSSQTSYASSYEQYF
TRBV25-1,TRBJ1-3,16,-,once,TGTGCCAGCAGTGAACCTGGGGGCACCGGTGGAAACACCATATATTTT,CASSEPGGTGGNTIYF
TRBV11-2,TRBJ2-1,17,-,-,TGTGCCAGCAGCCCCCAACCCCGTGGTGTCTCCTACAATGAGCAGTTCTTC,CASSPQPRGVSYNEQFF
TRBV28,TRBJ2-1,17,TRBD2,once,TGTGCCAGCAGCACCTCCGGCTTAGCGGGAGCCTACAATGAGCAGTTCTTC,CASSTSGLAGAYNEQFF
TRBV6-1,TRBJ1-2,13,TRBD1,-,TGTGCCAGCAGGGGACAGGAAAGCTATGGCTACACCTTC,CASRGQESYGYTF
TRBV4-3,TRBJ2-7,15,TRBD1,-,TGCGCCAGCAGCCAAGATATAGGGGGCGACTACGAGCAGTACTTC,CASSQDIGGDYEQYF
TRBV7-2,TRBJ2-4,17,-,-,TGTGCCAGCAGCTTAATCGGGATCGCGGGAGCCAAAAACATTCAGTACTTC,CASSLIGIAGAKNIQYF
TRBV4-3,TRBJ1-1,17,-,-,TGCGCCAGCAGCCAAGATTGGGGTAGGACATTGAACACTGAAGCTTTCTTT,CASSQDWGRTLNTEAFF
TRBV2,TRBJ2-7,14,TRBD2,-,TGTGCCAGCAGTGCAGGACTAGCGGGAGCCCAGCAGTACTTC,CASSAGLAGAQQYF
TRBV6-1,TRBJ1-4,13,-,-,TGTGCCAGCAGTGTGGCCAGCCATGAAAAACTGTTTTTT,CASSVASHEKLFF
TRBV9,TRBJ2-1,15,TRBD1,-,TGTGCCAGCAGCGCGGACAGGGGGGACTACAATGAGCAGTTCTTC,CASSADRGDYNEQFF
TRBV11-2,TRBJ2-1,16,TRBD2,-,TGTGCCAGCAGCTATCCAGCGGGAGGAACCTACAATGAGCAGTTCTTC,CASSYPAGGTYNEQFF
TRBV5-1,TRBJ2-4,14,-,-,TGCGCCAGCAGCTTGGAACGGACCAAAAACATTCAGTACTTC,CASSLERTKNIQYF
TRBV18,TRBJ2-5,15,TRBD2,-,TGTGCCAGCTCACCTCGGACTAGCAGCGGAGAGACCCAGTACTTC,CASSPRTSSGETQYF
TRBV6-1,TRBJ2-7,12,-,-,TGTGCCGTGGACTACCGGTCCTACGAGCAGTACTTC,CAVDYRSYEQYF